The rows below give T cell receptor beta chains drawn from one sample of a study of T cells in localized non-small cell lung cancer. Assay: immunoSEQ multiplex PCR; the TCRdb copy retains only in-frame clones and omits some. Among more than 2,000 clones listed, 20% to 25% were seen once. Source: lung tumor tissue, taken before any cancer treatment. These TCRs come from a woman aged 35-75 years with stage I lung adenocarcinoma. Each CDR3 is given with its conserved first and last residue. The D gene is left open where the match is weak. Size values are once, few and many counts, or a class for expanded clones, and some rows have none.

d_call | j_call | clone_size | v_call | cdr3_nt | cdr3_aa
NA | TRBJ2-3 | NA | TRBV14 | TGTGCCAGCAGCCAGGGACTCACAGATACGCAGTATTTT | CASSQGLTDTQYF
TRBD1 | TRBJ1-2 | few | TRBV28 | TGTGCCAGCAGACGGGACAGTCCCTATGGCTACACCTTC | CASRRDSPYGYTF
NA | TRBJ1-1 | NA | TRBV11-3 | TGTGCCAGCAGCTTTGGGCGAGGGAGGACTGAAGCTTTCTTT | CASSFGRGRTEAFF
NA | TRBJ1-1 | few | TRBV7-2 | TGTGCCAGCAGCCAAAGTAATTCGCCTGAAGCTTTCTTT | CASSQSNSPEAFF
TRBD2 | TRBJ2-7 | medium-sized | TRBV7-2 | TGTGCCAGCAGCTTTGCGGGGGGTTACGAGCAGTACTTC | CASSFAGGYEQYF
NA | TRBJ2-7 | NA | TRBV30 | TGTGCCTGGAGCGCGGGGATGGACTACGAGCAGTACTTC | CAWSAGMDYEQYF
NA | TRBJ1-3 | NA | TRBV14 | TGTGCCAGCAGCCAAGATCCTCTCGACACCATATATTTT | CASSQDPLDTIYF
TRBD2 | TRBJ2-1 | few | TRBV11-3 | TGTGCCAGCAGCCGGGGGGAGAGCTCCTACAATGAGCAGTTCTTC | CASSRGESSYNEQFF
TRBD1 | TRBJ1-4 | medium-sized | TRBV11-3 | TGTGCCAGCAGCCCCGGACAGGGGGGAAATGAAAAACTGTTTTTT | CASSPGQGGNEKLFF
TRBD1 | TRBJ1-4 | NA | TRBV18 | TGTGCCAGCTCACCCTTTGGGGACAGGGATGAAAAACTGTTTTTT | CASSPFGDRDEKLFF
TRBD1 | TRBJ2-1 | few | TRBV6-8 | TGTGCCAGCAGGGACAGGGGAGCGAGTGAGCAGTTCTTC | CASRDRGASEQFF
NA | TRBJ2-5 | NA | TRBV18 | TGTGCCAGCTCACCCGGTGGGGGCATGAAGTACTTC | CASSPGGGMKYF
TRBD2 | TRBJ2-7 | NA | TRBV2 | TGTGCCAGCAGTGGAGGACTAGAATCCTACGAGCAGTACTTC | CASSGGLESYEQYF